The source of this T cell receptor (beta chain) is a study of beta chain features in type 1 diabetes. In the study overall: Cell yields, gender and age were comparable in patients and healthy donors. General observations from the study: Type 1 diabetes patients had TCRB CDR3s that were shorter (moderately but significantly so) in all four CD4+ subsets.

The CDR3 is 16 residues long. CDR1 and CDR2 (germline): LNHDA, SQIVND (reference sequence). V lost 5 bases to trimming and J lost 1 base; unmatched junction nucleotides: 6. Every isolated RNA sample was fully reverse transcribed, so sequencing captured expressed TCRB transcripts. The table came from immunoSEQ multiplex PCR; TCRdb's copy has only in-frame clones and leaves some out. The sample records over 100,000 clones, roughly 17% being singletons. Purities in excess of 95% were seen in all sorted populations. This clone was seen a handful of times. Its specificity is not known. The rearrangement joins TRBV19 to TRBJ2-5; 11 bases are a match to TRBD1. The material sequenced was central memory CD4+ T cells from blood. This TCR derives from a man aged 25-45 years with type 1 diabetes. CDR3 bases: TGTGCCAGTAGTCTGGGACAGGGGGTTTCCCAAGAGACCCAGTACTTC. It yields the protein CASSLGQGVSQETQYF.